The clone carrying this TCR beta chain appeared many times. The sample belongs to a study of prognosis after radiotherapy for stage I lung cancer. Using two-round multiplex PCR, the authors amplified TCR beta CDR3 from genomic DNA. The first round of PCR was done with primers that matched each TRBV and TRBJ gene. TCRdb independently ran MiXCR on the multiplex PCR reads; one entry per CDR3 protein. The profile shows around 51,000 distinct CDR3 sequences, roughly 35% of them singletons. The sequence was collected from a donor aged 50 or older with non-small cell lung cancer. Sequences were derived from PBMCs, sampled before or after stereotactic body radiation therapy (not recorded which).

CDR3 coding DNA: TGCAGTGCTAGAGAGGCCCCAGGTCTTGGTAATTCACCCCTCCACTTT. This codes for CSAREAPGLGNSPLHF. J is TRBJ1-6 and V is TRBV20-1; D is unclear. The CDR3 consists of 16 residues. Germline loops: CDR1 DFQATT, CDR2 SNEGSKA (reference sequence). V was clipped by 0 bases and J by 6 bases, with 15 bases between them.